These 15 T cell receptor beta chains share one sample of origin, sequenced in a study of beta chain features in type 1 diabetes. Study findings and constraints: Researchers report that Type 1 diabetes patients had moderately but significantly shorter TCRB CDR3s across all four CD4+ subsets.

Since all of the isolated RNA was reverse transcribed, expressed TCRB transcripts were what got sequenced. Repertoires were generated with immunoSEQ multiplex PCR, while TCRdb's copy carries only in-frame clones and drops some. The sample lists 600,000 to 700,000 clones, roughly an eighth occurring once. These receptors have no known antigen. The sample taken for sequencing was naive CD4+ T cells from blood. All receptors come from a man under 40 with type 1 diabetes.

Only a few counts were recorded for this clone. V is TRBV9 and J is TRBJ1-1; 8 bases agree with TRBD1. Trimming at V came to 2 bases and at J to 0 bases, leaving 9 bases not matched to a gene. Germline CDR1 is SGDLS and CDR2 is YYNGEE. The CDR3 runs 17 residues. This CDR3 reads CASSVSGGALMNTEAFF. CDR3 DNA: TGTGCCAGCAGCGTTTCAGGGGGCGCCCTTATGAACACTGAAGCTTTCTTT. The full variable domain, completed using reference TRBV9 and TRBJ1-1, is DSGVTQTPKHLITATGQRVTLRCSPRSGDLSVYWYQQSLDQGLQFLIQYYNGEERAKGNILERFSAQQFPDLHSELNLSSLELGDSALYFCASSVSGGALMNTEAFFGQGTRLTVV.

This clone was seen a handful of times. V and J are TRBV30 and TRBJ1-2, with unresolved D. The germline CDR1 and CDR2 sequences are GTSNPN and SVGIG (reference sequence). V was shortened by 5 bases and J by 8 bases, with 9 bases between the two germline ends. The CDR3 extends over 10 amino acids. In DNA form, the CDR3 reads TGTGCCTGGTACAGCCACGGCTACACCTTC. It is translated as CAWYSHGYTF.

The chain couples TRBV30 to TRBJ1-3, with D hard to call. CDR1 GTSNPN and CDR2 SVGIG come from the germline V gene (reference sequence). CDR3 length equals 17 residues. V lost 2 bases and J 0 bases, leaving 17 bases between the germline ends. The CDR3 coding sequence is TGTGCCTGGAGTAGACGCAGGAGATTTCTCTCTGGAAACACCATATATTTT. It specifies CAWSRRRRFLSGNTIYF.

This clone was detected a few times. The chain is built from TRBV5-1 and TRBJ2-5; TRBD1 aligns across 9 bases. Unmatched junction bases numbered 9, after V lost 5 bases and J lost 4 bases. Looked up from germline, CDR1 is SGHRS and CDR2 is YFSETQ. The CDR3 is made up of 15 amino acids. The CDR3: CASSERTGVRETQYF. For the CDR3, the DNA is TGCGCCAGCAGTGAAAGGACAGGGGTGAGAGAGACCCAGTACTTC. The full variable domain, rest sourced from reference TRBV5-1 and TRBJ2-5, is KAGVTQTPRYLIKTRGQQVTLSCSPISGHRSVSWYQQTPGQGLQFLFEYFSETQRNKGNFPGRFSGRQFSNSRSEMNVSTLELGDSALYLCASSERTGVRETQYFGPGTRLLVL.

V gene TRBV30 combines with J gene TRBJ1-5; no clear D. In germline, CDR1 is GTSNPN, CDR2 SVGIG (reference sequence). CDR3 length: 13 amino acids. V dropped 5 bases and J dropped 2 bases, with 10 bases sitting between them. The CDR3 loop reads CAWAPWGNQPQHF. The CDR3 nucleotides read TGTGCCTGGGCCCCTTGGGGCAATCAGCCCCAGCATTTT.

The genes are TRBV10-3 and TRBJ2-7; D is unclear. The V gene's germline CDR1 is ENHRY and CDR2 SYGVKD. V gave up 4 bases and J gave up 0 bases, with 13 bases separating them. This CDR3 contains 15 residues. CDR3 nucleotide sequence: TGTGCCATCAGTGTATCGAGCATGAGCTCCTACGAGCAGTACTTC. The encoded protein is CAISVSSMSSYEQYF.

The CDR3 DNA reads as TGTGCCAGCAGTGATGCTAGCGGGGCCGGGGAGCTGTTTTTT. The encoded protein is CASSDASGAGELFF. This rearrangement joins TRBV2 to TRBJ2-2, with 9 bases aligning to TRBD2. There are 14 residues in the CDR3. The V and J ends lost 3 bases and 6 bases, in that order; junction bases with no gene match: 2. Per the germline V gene, CDR1 is SNHLY and CDR2 is FYNNEI.

The chain's CDR3 is CASSLGAGANSYNEQFF. The CDR3 bases are TGTGCCAGCAGTTTAGGGGCAGGGGCCAACTCCTACAATGAGCAGTTCTTC. The chain combines TRBV28 with TRBJ2-1; D is possibly TRBD1 (6 bases). The V gene lost 2 bases and the J gene lost 0 bases, with 14 bases spanning the gap. The germline V gene encodes CDR1 MDHEN and CDR2 SYDVKM. This CDR3 spans 17 amino acids. Full variable domain (remainder filled in from reference TRBV28 and TRBJ2-1): DVKVTQSSRYLVKRTGEKVFLECVQDMDHENMFWYRQDPGLGLRLIYFSYDVKMKEKGDIPEGYSVSREKKERFSLILESASTNQTSMYLCASSLGAGANSYNEQFFGPGTRLTVL.

The genes are TRBV7-8 and TRBJ2-5; 8 bases agree with TRBD1. This CDR3 comprises 14 residues. Per the germline V gene, CDR1 is SGHVS and CDR2 is FQNEAQ. Losses at the gene ends were 3 bases for V and 5 bases for J; bases not matched to a gene: 5. CDR3 nucleotide sequence: TGTGCCAGCAGCTTCCAGGGGGCTGGGGAGACCCAGTACTTC. It translates to CASSFQGAGETQYF.

V usage is TRBV19 and J usage is TRBJ1-2; D is ambiguous. The CDR3 sequence is 14 residues long. Germline V gene sequence: CDR1 LNHDA, CDR2 SQIVND (reference sequence). Trimming cost V 2 bases and J 2 bases, with 9 bases left between them. The CDR3 coding sequence is TGTGCCAGTAGTATACCGGCAGAGAACTATGGCTACACCTTC. It specifies CASSIPAENYGYTF.

This sequence joins TRBV7-2 and TRBJ2-3; D uncertain. Germline V gene lookup returns CDR1 SGHTA and CDR2 FQGNSA. This CDR3 contains 13 residues. Trimming took off 5 bases at V and 5 bases at J, with 11 bases between the two ends. CDR3 DNA: TGTGCCAGCAGCGCCTCCTTGGGAGATACGCAGTATTTT. Encoded protein: CASSASLGDTQYF. The complete variable domain, with remaining parts taken from reference TRBV7-2 and TRBJ2-3, reads GAGVSQSPSNKVTEKGKDVELRCDPISGHTALYWYRQSLGQGLEFLIYFQGNSAPDKSGLPSDRFSAERTGGSVSTLTIQRTQQEDSAVYLCASSASLGDTQYFGPGTRLTVL.

The rearrangement links TRBV19 to TRBJ2-7; perhaps TRBD2 as D (5 bases). V lost 5 bases and J 7 bases, leaving 12 bases between the germline ends. The germline CDR1 and CDR2 sequences are LNHDA and SQIVND (reference sequence). This CDR3 has 12 residues. CDR3: CASSPREGEQYF. The CDR3 bases are TGTGCCAGTAGTCCGAGGGAAGGAGAGCAGTACTTC.

The V gene is TRBV19, the J gene TRBJ2-1; tentatively, D is TRBD2 (5 bases). The CDR3 is 13 residues long. Germline-derived CDR1 and CDR2 are LNHDA and SQIVND (reference sequence). Trimming left V 6 bases short and J 9 bases short, with 15 bases between. CDR3 amino acids: CASSFLGVREQFF. CDR3 DNA sequence: TGTGCCAGTAGCTTCCTCGGGGTCCGTGAGCAGTTCTTC.

The J gene is TRBJ2-6, the V gene TRBV19, with D hard to call. CDR1 LNHDA and CDR2 SQIVND come from the germline V gene (reference sequence). V lost 7 bases and J 0 bases, leaving 7 bases between the germline ends. The CDR3 covers 14 residues. CDR3 sequence: CASTLGSGANVLTF. DNA of the CDR3: TGTGCCAGTACCCTGGGCTCTGGGGCCAACGTCCTGACTTTC.

The V and J genes are TRBV18 and TRBJ2-7, with a tentative D call TRBD2 (5 bases). With 3 bases removed from V and 0 bases from J, the gap between germline ends came to 12 bases. Germline CDR1 is KGHSH and CDR2 is LQKENI. The CDR3 is 15 amino acids. The CDR3 spells CASSPPGWGSYEQYF. The DNA of the CDR3 is TGTGCCAGCTCACCCCCGGGGTGGGGCTCCTACGAGCAGTACTTC.